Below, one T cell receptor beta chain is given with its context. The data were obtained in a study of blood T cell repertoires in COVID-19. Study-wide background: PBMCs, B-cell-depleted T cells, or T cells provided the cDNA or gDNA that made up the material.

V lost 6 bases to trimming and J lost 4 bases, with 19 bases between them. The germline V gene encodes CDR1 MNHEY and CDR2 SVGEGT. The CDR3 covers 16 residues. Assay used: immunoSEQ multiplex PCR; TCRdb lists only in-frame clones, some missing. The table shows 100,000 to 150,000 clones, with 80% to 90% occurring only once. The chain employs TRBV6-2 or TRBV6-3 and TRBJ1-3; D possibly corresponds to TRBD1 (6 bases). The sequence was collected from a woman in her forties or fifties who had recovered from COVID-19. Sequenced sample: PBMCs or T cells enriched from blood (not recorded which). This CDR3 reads CASSNRVSTMGNTIYF. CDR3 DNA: TGTGCCAGCAGCAACAGGGTCTCTACGATGGGAAACACCATATATTTT.